This TCR beta chain was sequenced in a study of T cell repertoires in cytomegalovirus infection. Study as a whole: CMV infection plus the matching HLA type was flagged by public TCR beta signatures. General study results and limits: The ex vivo response showed dominance by HLA-C-restricted CMV-specific TCR beta clonotypes.

TCRdb reprocessed the reads with MiXCR, giving one entry per CDR3 protein. The table lists 80,000 or so distinct CDR3 sequences, roughly a quarter of them singletons. In its sample, this clonotype was seen many times. Antigen unknown. Germline CDR1 and CDR2: SGHAT and FQNNGV. With 6 bases clipped from V and 1 base from J, the junction kept 12 bases outside the gene matches. This CDR3 has 17 amino acids. The rearrangement links TRBV11-2 to TRBJ2-1; 7 bases are shared with TRBD2. The material sequenced was CD8+ T cells from cultured PBMCs, taken from culture after CMV antigen stimulation. The sequence derives from a human donor in good health (CMV status not recorded). Some clones in this sample may be carry-over from other donors' samples. CDR3 residues: CASSHPSTGGSYNEQFF. In DNA form, the CDR3 reads TGTGCCAGCAGTCATCCCAGCACGGGAGGATCCTACAATGAGCAGTTCTTC.